These 31 T cell receptor beta chains came from one sample sequenced in a study of control samples from healthy donors and cancer patients. Using immunoSEQ multiplex PCR, the repertoire was profiled, and TCRdb retains in-frame clones only, with some absent. The data contain over 100,000 clones, roughly 92% of them seen just once; the ten biggest clones take up around 5.4%. Specimen: blood. Receptors originate from a man in his late teens or twenties in good health.

This clone was found once. This sequence joins TRBV9 and TRBJ2-5, with D perhaps matching TRBD1 (5 bases). With 0 bases removed from V and 1 base from J, the gap between germline ends came to 10 bases. The germline V gene encodes CDR1 SGDLS and CDR2 YYNGEE. The CDR3 contains 15 residues. The CDR3 protein is CASSVGQGIQETQYF. DNA for the CDR3: TGTGCCAGCAGCGTAGGGCAGGGAATCCAAGAGACCCAGTACTTC.

The chain uses TRBV7-9 and TRBJ2-7; 10 positions match TRBD1. In germline, CDR1 is SEHNR, CDR2 FQNEAQ (reference sequence). This CDR3 is built from 16 residues. The V and J ends lost 3 bases and 3 bases, in that order; junction bases with no gene match: 8. The DNA for the CDR3 is TGTGCCAGCAGCTTCAGACCCGGGACAGGGGACTACGAGCAGTACTTC. It encodes CASSFRPGTGDYEQYF.

The V call is TRBV27, the J call TRBJ2-5; D not certain. The germline CDR1 and CDR2 sequences are MNHEY and SMNVEV (reference sequence). The CDR3 length is 13 residues. V was shortened by 2 bases and J by 3 bases, with 7 bases between the two germline ends. This chain's CDR3 is CASSLGTEETQYF. CDR3 nucleotide sequence: TGTGCCAGCAGTTTAGGTACAGAAGAGACCCAGTACTTC.

V and J are TRBV19 and TRBJ1-2; 7 bases match TRBD1. Losses at the gene ends were 2 bases for V and 4 bases for J; bases not matched to a gene: 7. CDR1 is LNHDA and CDR2 is SQIVND in the germline V gene (reference sequence). This CDR3 has 15 residues. The CDR3 coding sequence is TGTGCCAGTAGTATACGGAGGGGGCAAAGCTATGGCTACACCTTC. This translates into CASSIRRGQSYGYTF. The full variable domain, its missing parts supplied by reference TRBV19 and TRBJ1-2, is DGGITQSPKYLFRKEGQNVTLSCEQNLNHDAMYWYRQDPGQGLRLIYYSQIVNDFQKGDIAEGYSVSREKKESFPLTVTSAQKNPTAFYLCASSIRRGQSYGYTFGSGTRLTVV.

The rearrangement uses TRBV6-5 and TRBJ2-1; 7 bases line up with TRBD2. CDR3 size: 14 residues. V lost 4 bases and J lost 5; bases outside the gene matches: 5. Germline CDR1 MNHEY, CDR2 SVGAGI. The CDR3 reads CASSFGTIHNEQFF. The CDR3 region has the DNA TGTGCCAGCAGTTTTGGGACTATCCACAATGAGCAGTTCTTC.

This chain connects TRBV2 to TRBJ2-5; D remains ambiguous. The CDR3 contains 13 residues. Germline V lookup: CDR1 SNHLY, CDR2 FYNNEI. V was cut by 6 bases and J by 2 bases, with 10 bases left in between. CDR3 in amino acids: CASRKTYQETQYF. CDR3 coding DNA: TGTGCCAGCAGGAAAACATATCAAGAGACCCAGTACTTC.

The V call is TRBV4-1, the J call TRBJ1-1; 10 bases fit TRBD1. The CDR3 sequence is 15 residues long. CDR1 MGHRA and CDR2 YSYEKL come from the germline V gene. With V trimmed by 2 bases and J by 10 bases, 10 bases remained unmatched. CDR3 in DNA: TGCGCCAGCAGCCAATTCCCCCGGACAGGGGGGTTAGCTTTCTTT. As protein: CASSQFPRTGGLAFF.

V gene TRBV10-2 combines with J gene TRBJ2-5; 9 nucleotides line up with TRBD1. From germline, CDR1 is WSHSY and CDR2 SAAADI. The CDR3 has 14 residues. Trimming at V came to 4 bases and at J to 6 bases, leaving 6 bases not matched to a gene. CDR3 DNA: TGCGCCAGCAGTGTCCGGGACAGGGCCCAGACCCAGTACTTC. Protein product: CASSVRDRAQTQYF.

This sequence joins TRBV5-4 and TRBJ2-5, with a tentative D call TRBD2 (6 bases). The ends were cut back, 3 bases at V and 1 base at J, with 10 bases in the middle. The CDR3 sequence is 14 residues long. CDR1 is SGHNT and CDR2 is YYREEE in the germline V gene (reference sequence). The DNA for the CDR3 is TGTGCCAGCAGCTCGGGGGTGATCCAAGAGACCCAGTACTTC. Protein sequence: CASSSGVIQETQYF.

This rearrangement joins TRBV5-1 to TRBJ1-1; no firm D call. Trimming shortened V by 2 bases and J by 1 base, and 6 bases separated the two germline ends. The length of the CDR3 is 13 residues. Germline lookup yields CDR1 SGHRS and CDR2 YFSETQ. This CDR3 reads CASSLRENTEAFF. The CDR3 DNA reads as TGCGCCAGCAGCTTACGTGAGAACACTGAAGCTTTCTTT.

V usage is TRBV6-5 and J usage is TRBJ2-2; D perhaps matches TRBD2 (6 bases). Germline-derived CDR1 and CDR2 are MNHEY and SVGAGI. This CDR3 has 14 amino acids. Trimming cost V 7 bases and J 5 bases, with 14 bases left between them. CDR3 in amino acids: CASNTLGGTGELFF. Here the CDR3 DNA reads TGTGCCAGCAACACACTGGGGGGTACCGGGGAGCTGTTTTTT.

The V call is TRBV6-8, the J call TRBJ2-7, with 12 positions matching TRBD2. The junction had 1 base not matched to a gene; V was cut back by 0 bases and J by 1 base. The CDR3 runs to 16 residues. The germline V gene encodes CDR1 MNHGY and CDR2 SAAAGT. Here the CDR3 DNA reads TGTGCCAGCAGTTACTCGACTAGCGGGGGATCCTACGAGCAGTACTTC. Amino acids: CASSYSTSGGSYEQYF.

CDR3 coding DNA: TGTGCCAGCAGCCAAGATCGACCCAGCGGGGGTATAATGACCGGGGAGCTGTTTTTT. Protein product: CASSQDRPSGGIMTGELFF. The chain is built from TRBV4-2 and TRBJ2-2, with 8 positions matching TRBD2. With 0 bases clipped from V and 5 bases from J, the junction kept 14 bases outside the gene matches. Germline CDR1 and CDR2: LGHNA and YNFKEQ. The CDR3 covers 19 residues.

The chain is built from TRBV10-3 and TRBJ2-1, with 8 bases that match TRBD1. Per germline, CDR1 ENHRY and CDR2 SYGVKD. CDR3 size: 15 residues. Trimming cost V 5 bases and J 9 bases; bases outside gene matches: 12. This CDR3 reads CAISTRATTGGEQFF. CDR3 DNA: TGTGCCATCAGTACTAGGGCCACAACAGGGGGTGAGCAGTTCTTC.

The chain links TRBV6-5 to TRBJ1-5; TRBD1 aligns across 8 bases. The CDR3 length is 14 residues. Trimming removed 2 bases from V and 7 bases from J; junction bases left unmatched: 4. Germline CDR1 is MNHEY and CDR2 is SVGAGI. The CDR3 region is CASSYRQGPQPQHF. In nucleotides, the CDR3 is TGTGCCAGCAGTTACCGACAGGGGCCCCAGCCCCAGCATTTT.

This clone was detected once. The chain carries TRBV19 and TRBJ1-1; D not certain. Trimming removed 5 bases from V and 1 base from J, with 11 bases in between. Germline CDR1 is LNHDA and CDR2 is SQIVND (reference sequence). The CDR3 runs 14 residues. The CDR3 here is CASSAGSPNTEAFF. In DNA form, the CDR3 reads TGTGCCAGTAGTGCAGGAAGTCCGAACACTGAAGCTTTCTTT.

The genes are TRBV11-2 and TRBJ1-1; D may be TRBD1 (5 bases). In germline, CDR1 is SGHAT, CDR2 FQNNGV. V was trimmed by 3 bases and J by 4 bases, leaving 21 bases between them. The CDR3 runs to 17 residues. CDR3 sequence reads: CASSFLNRDSVGTEAFF. CDR3 in DNA: TGTGCCAGCAGCTTCCTCAACCGGGACTCCGTTGGCACTGAAGCTTTCTTT. The full variable domain, rest sourced from reference TRBV11-2 and TRBJ1-1, is EAGVAQSPRYKIIEKRQSVAFWCNPISGHATLYWYQQILGQGPKLLIQFQNNGVVDDSQLPKDRFSAERLKGVDSTLKIQPAKLEDSAVYLCASSFLNRDSVGTEAFFGQGTRLTVV.

The chain joins TRBV29-1 to TRBJ1-2; D ambiguous. The CDR3 totals 13 residues. Germline V gene sequence: CDR1 SQVTM, CDR2 ANQGSEA. Trimming took off 3 bases at V and 2 bases at J, with 10 bases between the two ends. The CDR3 DNA follows: TGCAGCGTTGAGGGATCGGACAACTATGGCTACACCTTC. Protein product: CSVEGSDNYGYTF.

The chain carries TRBV3-1 (or the pseudogene TRBV3-2) and TRBJ2-7; D gene uncertain. V dropped 7 bases and J dropped 0 bases, with 13 bases sitting between them. The CDR3 has 14 residues. Germline V lookup: CDR1 LGHDT, CDR2 YNNKEL (reference sequence). The CDR3 region has the DNA TGTGCCAGCACCAATCAGATAAGCTCCTACGAGCAGTACTTC. Protein: CASTNQISSYEQYF.

This clone was recorded only once. This rearrangement joins TRBV7-6 to TRBJ2-5, with no clear D. The V end lost 4 bases, the J end lost 5 bases, and 17 bases lay between the germline ends. In germline, CDR1 is SGHVS, CDR2 FNYEAQ. The CDR3 is 15 amino acids. This chain's CDR3 is CASSSPERQWETQYF. DNA for the CDR3: TGTGCCAGCAGCTCCCCGGAGCGTCAATGGGAGACCCAGTACTTC.

CDR3 nucleotides: TGCGCCAGCAGCCCTACTAGCGGGGCGAACACCGGGGAGCTGTTTTTT. It is translated as CASSPTSGANTGELFF. The chain employs TRBV4-1 and TRBJ2-2; 10 bases map to TRBD2. J was trimmed by 0 bases and V by 4 bases; bases with no gene match: 2. Germline V gene data show CDR1 as MGHRA and CDR2 as YSYEKL. The CDR3 totals 16 residues.

This clone was seen once. The V call is TRBV6-5, the J call TRBJ2-5; 7 nucleotides match TRBD2. Per the germline V gene, CDR1 is MNHEY and CDR2 is SVGAGI. Trimming at V came to 5 bases and at J to 1 base, leaving 7 bases not matched to a gene. This CDR3 comprises 15 residues. DNA for the CDR3: TGTGCCAGCAGTCACTTTGGGGGGGTCCAAGAGACCCAGTACTTC. It codes for CASSHFGGVQETQYF.

The chain links TRBV14 to TRBJ2-3; a weak D match, TRBD1 (6 bases). The germline V gene encodes CDR1 SGHDN and CDR2 FVKESK. V lost 2 bases and J 1 base, leaving 10 bases between the germline ends. The CDR3 contains 15 residues. This CDR3 is CASSQLAGGTDTQYF. The CDR3 DNA sequence: TGTGCCAGCAGCCAATTGGCAGGGGGCACAGATACGCAGTATTTT.

This rearrangement joins TRBV11-2 to TRBJ1-5; D remains ambiguous. Germline values: CDR1 SGHAT, CDR2 FQNNGV. The CDR3 is 14 amino acids. Trimming removed 5 bases at V and 0 bases at J, with 8 bases between. Here the CDR3 DNA reads TGTGCCAGCAGCAGCACTAATAGCAATCAGCCCCAGCATTTT. As protein: CASSSTNSNQPQHF.

J is TRBJ2-2 and V is TRBV2; D is undetermined. Trimming cost V 8 bases and J 7 bases, with 11 bases left between them. This CDR3 region has 12 residues. Germline loops: CDR1 SNHLY, CDR2 FYNNEI. CDR3 bases: TGTGCCAGCCTACTGGGGATCGGGGAGCTGTTTTTT. Its translation is CASLLGIGELFF.

CDR3 nucleotide sequence: TGTGCCAGCAGCCAGGGGGACTCTGGGGCCAACGTCCTGACTTTC. This encodes CASSQGDSGANVLTF. The chain combines TRBV7-6 with TRBJ2-6, with 7 bases matching TRBD1. The trim removed 5 bases at V and 0 bases at J, leaving 1 base unmatched. The CDR3 spans 15 residues. Per the germline V gene, CDR1 is SGHVS and CDR2 is FNYEAQ.

The chain carries TRBV2 and TRBJ1-6, with D possibly being TRBD1 (5 bases). V was cut by 5 bases and J by 5 bases, with 7 bases left in between. This CDR3 is 13 amino acids long. CDR1 is SNHLY, CDR2 FYNNEI, per germline. CDR3 in DNA: TGTGCCAGCAGTAAGACAGATAATTCACCCCTCCACTTT. It is translated as CASSKTDNSPLHF. Combining the CDR3 with reference TRBV2 and TRBJ1-6 gives the whole variable domain EPEVTQTPSHQVTQMGQEVILRCVPISNHLYFYWYRQILGQKVEFLVSFYNNEISEKSEIFDDQFSVERPDGSNFTLKIRSTKLEDSAMYFCASSKTDNSPLHFGNGTRLTVT.

This chain connects TRBV6-6 to TRBJ1-2, with TRBD1 as a possible D gene (5 bases). The CDR3 extends over 13 amino acids. Germline V gene data show CDR1 as MNHNY and CDR2 as SVGAGI (reference sequence). Trimming stripped 6 bases from V and 4 bases from J, with 12 bases between. The CDR3 reads CASRLDSAYGYTF. Written as DNA, the CDR3 is TGTGCCAGCAGGCTCGACAGTGCCTATGGCTACACCTTC.

This clone has just a few counts. The chain joins TRBV4-1 to TRBJ1-4; D is unresolved. This CDR3 region has 15 residues. Looked up from germline, CDR1 is MGHRA and CDR2 is YSYEKL. V was pared by 4 bases and J by 3 bases, with 12 bases between. CDR3 residues: CASSLQSQANEKLFF. CDR3 nucleotides: TGCGCCAGCAGCCTCCAGAGCCAGGCTAATGAAAAACTGTTTTTT.

This sequence joins TRBV2 and TRBJ1-2; D is undetermined. The CDR3 contains 14 residues. V was shortened by 7 bases and J by 2 bases, with 14 bases between the two germline ends. In germline, CDR1 is SNHLY, CDR2 FYNNEI. CDR3 in amino acids: CASNSQRFNYGYTF. As DNA, the CDR3 is TGTGCCAGCAATTCACAGCGATTCAACTATGGCTACACCTTC. The full variable domain, its missing parts supplied by reference TRBV2 and TRBJ1-2, is EPEVTQTPSHQVTQMGQEVILRCVPISNHLYFYWYRQILGQKVEFLVSFYNNEISEKSEIFDDQFSVERPDGSNFTLKIRSTKLEDSAMYFCASNSQRFNYGYTFGSGTRLTVV.

As for this clone: One junction end does not reproduce the germline sequence, and a read error may be involved. The chain combines TRBV7-2 with TRBJ2-7, with 9 bases matching TRBD1. This CDR3 has 15 amino acids. CDR1 is SGHTA and CDR2 is FQGNSA in the germline V gene. CDR3 nucleotide sequence: TGTGCCAGCAGCCAGCGGACAGGGGTGGGCTACGGGCAGTACTTC. Amino acids: CASSQRTGVGYGQYF.